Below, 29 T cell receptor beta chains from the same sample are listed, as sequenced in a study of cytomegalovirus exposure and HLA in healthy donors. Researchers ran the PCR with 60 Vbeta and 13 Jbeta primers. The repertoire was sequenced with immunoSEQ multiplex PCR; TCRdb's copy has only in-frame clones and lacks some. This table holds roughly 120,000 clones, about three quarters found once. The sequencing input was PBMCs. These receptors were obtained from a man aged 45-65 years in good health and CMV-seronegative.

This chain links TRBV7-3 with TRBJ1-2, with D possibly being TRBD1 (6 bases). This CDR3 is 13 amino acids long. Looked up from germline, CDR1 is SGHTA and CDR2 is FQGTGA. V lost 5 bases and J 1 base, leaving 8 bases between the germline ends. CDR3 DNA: TGTGCCAGCAGCCCGGACAGTAACTATGGCTACACCTTC. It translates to CASSPDSNYGYTF.

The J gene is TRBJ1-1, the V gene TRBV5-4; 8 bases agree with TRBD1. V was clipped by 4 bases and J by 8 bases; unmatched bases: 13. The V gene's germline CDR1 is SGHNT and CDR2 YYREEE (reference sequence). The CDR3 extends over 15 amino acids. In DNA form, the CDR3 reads TGTGCCAGCAGCCTCTCCCAAAACCGGGACAGGGAAGCTTTCTTT. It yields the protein CASSLSQNRDREAFF.

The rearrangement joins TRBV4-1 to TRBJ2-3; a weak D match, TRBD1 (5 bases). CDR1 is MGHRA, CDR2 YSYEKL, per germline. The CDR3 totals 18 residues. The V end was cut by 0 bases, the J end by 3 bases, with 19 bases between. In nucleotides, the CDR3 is TGCGCCAGCAGCCAAGATGTATACGGCAGGGTGGGGACAGATACGCAGTATTTT. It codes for CASSQDVYGRVGTDTQYF.

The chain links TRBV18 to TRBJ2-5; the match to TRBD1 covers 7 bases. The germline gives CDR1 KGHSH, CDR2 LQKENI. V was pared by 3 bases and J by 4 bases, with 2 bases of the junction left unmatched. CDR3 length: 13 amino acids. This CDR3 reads CASSPRQGETQYF. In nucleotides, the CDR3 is TGTGCCAGCTCACCTAGACAGGGAGAGACCCAGTACTTC.

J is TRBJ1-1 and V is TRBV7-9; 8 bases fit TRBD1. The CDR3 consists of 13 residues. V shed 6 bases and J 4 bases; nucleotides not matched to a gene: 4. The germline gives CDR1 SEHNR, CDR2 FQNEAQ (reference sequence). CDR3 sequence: CASRDTGGTEAFF. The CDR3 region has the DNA TGTGCCAGCAGAGATACAGGGGGCACTGAAGCTTTCTTT.

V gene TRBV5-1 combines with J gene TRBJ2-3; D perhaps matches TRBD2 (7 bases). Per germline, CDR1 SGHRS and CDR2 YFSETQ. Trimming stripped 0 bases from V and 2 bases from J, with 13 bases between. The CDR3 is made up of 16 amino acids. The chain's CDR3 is CASSLAGGGHTDTQYF. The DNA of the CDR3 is TGCGCCAGCAGCTTGGCGGGCGGGGGACACACAGATACGCAGTATTTT. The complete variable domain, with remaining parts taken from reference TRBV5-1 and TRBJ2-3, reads KAGVTQTPRYLIKTRGQQVTLSCSPISGHRSVSWYQQTPGQGLQFLFEYFSETQRNKGNFPGRFSGRQFSNSRSEMNVSTLELGDSALYLCASSLAGGGHTDTQYFGPGTRLTVL.

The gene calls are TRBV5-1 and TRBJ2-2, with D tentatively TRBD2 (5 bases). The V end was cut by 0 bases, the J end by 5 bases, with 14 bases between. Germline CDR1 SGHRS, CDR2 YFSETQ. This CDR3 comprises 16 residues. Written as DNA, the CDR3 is TGCGCCAGCAGCTTGGGGGCCGAGGGAAATACCGGGGAGCTGTTTTTT. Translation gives CASSLGAEGNTGELFF.

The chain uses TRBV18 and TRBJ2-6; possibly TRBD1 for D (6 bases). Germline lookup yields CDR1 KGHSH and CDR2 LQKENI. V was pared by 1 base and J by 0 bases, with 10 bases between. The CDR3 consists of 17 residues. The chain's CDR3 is CASSPRGQSSGANVLTF. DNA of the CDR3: TGTGCCAGCTCACCACGAGGACAGAGCTCTGGGGCCAACGTCCTGACTTTC.

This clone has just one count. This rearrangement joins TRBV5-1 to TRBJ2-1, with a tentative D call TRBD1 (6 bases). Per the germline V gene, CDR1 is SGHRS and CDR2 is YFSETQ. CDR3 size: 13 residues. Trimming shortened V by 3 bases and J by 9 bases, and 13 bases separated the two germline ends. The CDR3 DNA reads TGCGCCAGCAGCTCCACAGGGAGCACTGAGCAGTTCTTC. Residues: CASSSTGSTEQFF.

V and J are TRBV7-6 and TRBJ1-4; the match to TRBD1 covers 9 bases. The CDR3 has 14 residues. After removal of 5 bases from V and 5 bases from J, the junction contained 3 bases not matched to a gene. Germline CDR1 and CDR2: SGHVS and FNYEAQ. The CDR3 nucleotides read TGTGCCAGCAGCCTGACAGGGGGGAATGAAAAACTGTTTTTT. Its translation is CASSLTGGNEKLFF.

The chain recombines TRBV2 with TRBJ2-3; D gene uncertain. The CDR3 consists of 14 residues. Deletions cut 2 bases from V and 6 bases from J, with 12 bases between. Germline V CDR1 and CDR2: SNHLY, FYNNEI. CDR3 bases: TGTGCCAGCAGTGAAAGTAATTCTGAGGATACGCAGTATTTT. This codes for CASSESNSEDTQYF.

Here the CDR3 reads CASSPPWDRVGTQYF. In nucleotides, the CDR3 is TGTGCCAGCTCACCACCGTGGGACAGGGTAGGGACCCAGTACTTC. The chain couples TRBV18 to TRBJ2-5; TRBD1 aligns across 9 bases. The V and J ends lost 0 bases and 7 bases, in that order; junction bases with no gene match: 6. Germline V gives CDR1 KGHSH, CDR2 LQKENI. The CDR3 spans 15 residues.

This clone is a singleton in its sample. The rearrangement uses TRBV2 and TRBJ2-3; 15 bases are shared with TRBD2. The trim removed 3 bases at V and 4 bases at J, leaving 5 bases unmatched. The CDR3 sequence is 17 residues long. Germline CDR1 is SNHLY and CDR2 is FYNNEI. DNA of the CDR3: TGTGCCAGCAGTGATATGGGACTAGCGGGGGGATCAGATACGCAGTATTTT. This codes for CASSDMGLAGGSDTQYF.

The CDR3 coding sequence is TGCAGCGTTGAAGATCAGGACAGGGACGGGACCCAGTACTTC. Translated, it gives CSVEDQDRDGTQYF. The V call is TRBV29-1, the J call TRBJ2-5, with 8 bases aligning to TRBD1. Trimming took 0 bases from V and 7 from J; bases not matched to a gene: 7. The germline V gene encodes CDR1 SQVTM and CDR2 ANQGSEA. The CDR3 length is 14 residues.

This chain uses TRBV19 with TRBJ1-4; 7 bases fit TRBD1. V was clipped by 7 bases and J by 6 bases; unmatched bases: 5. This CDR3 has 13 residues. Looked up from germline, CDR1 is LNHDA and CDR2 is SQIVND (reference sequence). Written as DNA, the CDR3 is TGTGCCAGTAACGACAGGGTTGATGAAAAACTGTTTTTT. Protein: CASNDRVDEKLFF.

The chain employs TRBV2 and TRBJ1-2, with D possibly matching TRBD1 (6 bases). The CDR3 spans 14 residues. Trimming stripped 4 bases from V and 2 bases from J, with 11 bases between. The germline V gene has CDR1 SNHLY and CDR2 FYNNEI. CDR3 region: CASSGQGSNYGYTF. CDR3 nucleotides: TGTGCCAGCAGTGGGCAGGGGTCGAACTATGGCTACACCTTC.

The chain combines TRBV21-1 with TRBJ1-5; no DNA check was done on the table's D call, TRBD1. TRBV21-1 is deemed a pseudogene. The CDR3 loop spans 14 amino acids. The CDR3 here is CASSNTGRYQPQHF. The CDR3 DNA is TGTGCCAGCAGCAACACAGGGCGATATCAGCCCCAGCATTTT.

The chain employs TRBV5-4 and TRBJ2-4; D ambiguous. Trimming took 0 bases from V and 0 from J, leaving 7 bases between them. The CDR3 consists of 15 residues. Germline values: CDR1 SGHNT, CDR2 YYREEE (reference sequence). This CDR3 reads CASSLGGLAKNIQYF. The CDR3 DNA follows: TGTGCCAGCAGCTTGGGTGGCCTAGCCAAAAACATTCAGTACTTC.

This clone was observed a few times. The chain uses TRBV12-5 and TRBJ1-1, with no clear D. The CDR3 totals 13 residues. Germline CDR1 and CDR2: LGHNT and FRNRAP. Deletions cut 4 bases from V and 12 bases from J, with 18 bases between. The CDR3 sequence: CASGWSERELTFF. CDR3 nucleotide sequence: TGTGCTAGTGGTTGGAGTGAGAGGGAGCTGACTTTCTTT.

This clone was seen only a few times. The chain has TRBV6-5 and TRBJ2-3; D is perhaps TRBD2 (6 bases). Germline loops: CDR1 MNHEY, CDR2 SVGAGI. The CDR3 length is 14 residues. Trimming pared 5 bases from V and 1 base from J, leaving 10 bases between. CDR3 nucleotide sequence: TGTGCCAGCAGTGGGACGGGGGGCACAGATACGCAGTATTTT. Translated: CASSGTGGTDTQYF.

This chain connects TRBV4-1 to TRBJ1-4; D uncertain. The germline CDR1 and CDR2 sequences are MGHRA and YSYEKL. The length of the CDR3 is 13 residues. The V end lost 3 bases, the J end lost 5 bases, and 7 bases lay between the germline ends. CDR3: CASSQETNEKLFF. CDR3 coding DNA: TGCGCCAGCAGCCAGGAGACCAATGAAAAACTGTTTTTT.

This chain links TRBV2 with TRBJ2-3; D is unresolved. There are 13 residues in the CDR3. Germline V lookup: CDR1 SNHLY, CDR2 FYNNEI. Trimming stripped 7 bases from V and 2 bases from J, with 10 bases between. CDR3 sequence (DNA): TGTGCCAGCAACTATTTCCCCACAGATACGCAGTATTTT. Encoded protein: CASNYFPTDTQYF.

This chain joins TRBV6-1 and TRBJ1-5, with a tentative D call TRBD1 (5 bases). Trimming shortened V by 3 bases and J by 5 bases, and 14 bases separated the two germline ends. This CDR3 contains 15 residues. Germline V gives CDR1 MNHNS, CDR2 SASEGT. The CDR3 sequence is CASSEWGGADQPQHF. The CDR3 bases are TGTGCCAGCAGTGAGTGGGGCGGGGCCGATCAGCCCCAGCATTTT.

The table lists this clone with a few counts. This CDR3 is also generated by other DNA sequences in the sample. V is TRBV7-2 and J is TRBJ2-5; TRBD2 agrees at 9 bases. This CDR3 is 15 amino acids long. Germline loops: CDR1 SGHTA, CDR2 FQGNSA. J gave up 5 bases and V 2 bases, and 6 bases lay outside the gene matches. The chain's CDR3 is CASSLRRGGGETQYF. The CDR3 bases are TGTGCCAGCAGCTTAAGGCGGGGGGGCGGGGAGACCCAGTACTTC. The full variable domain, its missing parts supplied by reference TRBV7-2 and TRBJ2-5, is GAGVSQSPSNKVTEKGKDVELRCDPISGHTALYWYRQSLGQGLEFLIYFQGNSAPDKSGLPSDRFSAERTGGSVSTLTIQRTQQEDSAVYLCASSLRRGGGETQYFGPGTRLLVL.

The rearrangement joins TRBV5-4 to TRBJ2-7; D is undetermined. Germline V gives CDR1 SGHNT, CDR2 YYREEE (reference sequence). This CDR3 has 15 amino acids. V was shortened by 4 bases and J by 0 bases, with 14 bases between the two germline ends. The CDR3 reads CASSQAGWRSYEQYF. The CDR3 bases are TGTGCCAGCAGCCAAGCAGGCTGGCGCTCCTACGAGCAGTACTTC.

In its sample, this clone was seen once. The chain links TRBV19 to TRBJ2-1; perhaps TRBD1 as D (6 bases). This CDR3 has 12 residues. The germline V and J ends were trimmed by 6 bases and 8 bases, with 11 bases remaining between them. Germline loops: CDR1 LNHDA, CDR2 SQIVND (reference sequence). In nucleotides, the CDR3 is TGTGCCAGTAGAGAGCAGGGGTATGAGCAGTTCTTC. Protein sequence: CASREQGYEQFF.

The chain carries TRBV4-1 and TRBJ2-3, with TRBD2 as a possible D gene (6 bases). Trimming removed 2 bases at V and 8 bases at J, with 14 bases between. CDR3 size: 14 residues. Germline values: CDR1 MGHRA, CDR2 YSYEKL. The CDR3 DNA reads TGCGCCAGCAGCCAACCCATAGCGGCTGGTACGCAGTATTTT. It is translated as CASSQPIAAGTQYF.

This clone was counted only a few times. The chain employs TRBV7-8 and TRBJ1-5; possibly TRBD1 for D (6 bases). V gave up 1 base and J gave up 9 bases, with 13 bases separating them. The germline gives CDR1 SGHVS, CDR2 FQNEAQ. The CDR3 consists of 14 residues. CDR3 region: CASSLEGGRLPQHF. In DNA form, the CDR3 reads TGTGCCAGCAGCTTAGAGGGGGGGCGGCTGCCCCAGCATTTT.

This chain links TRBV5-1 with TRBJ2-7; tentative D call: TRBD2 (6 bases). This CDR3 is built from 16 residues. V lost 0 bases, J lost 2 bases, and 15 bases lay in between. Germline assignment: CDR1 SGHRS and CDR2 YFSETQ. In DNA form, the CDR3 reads TGCGCCAGCAGCTTGGCCGGGGGAACCCTGACCTACGAGCAGTACTTC. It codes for CASSLAGGTLTYEQYF.